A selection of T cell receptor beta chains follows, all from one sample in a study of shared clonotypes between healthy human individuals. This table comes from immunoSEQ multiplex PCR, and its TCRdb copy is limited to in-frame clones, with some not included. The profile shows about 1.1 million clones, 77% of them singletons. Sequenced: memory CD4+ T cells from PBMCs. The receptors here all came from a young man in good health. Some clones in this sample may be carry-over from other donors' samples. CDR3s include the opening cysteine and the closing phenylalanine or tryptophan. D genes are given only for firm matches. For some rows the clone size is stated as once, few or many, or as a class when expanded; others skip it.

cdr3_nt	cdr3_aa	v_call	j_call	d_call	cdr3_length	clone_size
TGTGCCAGCTCACTCCAGACTAGCGGGAGCACAGATACGCAGTATTTT	CASSLQTSGSTDTQYF	TRBV18	TRBJ2-3	TRBD2	16	NA
TGTGCCAGCAGCTTAGGGACGGGGACCTACAATGAGCAGTTCTTC	CASSLGTGTYNEQFF	TRBV7-3	TRBJ2-1	NA	15	NA
TGTGCCAGCAGCTTGGGGTCCCCCGGGACTAGCGGGAGCTTCGACGAGCAGTACTTC	CASSLGSPGTSGSFDEQYF	TRBV5-4	TRBJ2-7	TRBD2	19	NA
TGTGCCAGCTCACCAGGGAATCGGAACACCATATATTTT	CASSPGNRNTIYF	TRBV18	TRBJ1-3	NA	13	NA
TGTGCCAGCTCACTGGGCCTGGGCGAAAAACTGTTTTTT	CASSLGLGEKLFF	TRBV18	TRBJ1-4	NA	13	NA
TGTGCCAGCAGTGACGACAGCGGGGAGCTGTTTTTT	CASSDDSGELFF	TRBV28	TRBJ2-2	NA	12	NA
TGCGCCAGCAGCTTGGATGCGGGGGGATCATACAATGAGCAGTTCTTC	CASSLDAGGSYNEQFF	TRBV5-1	TRBJ2-1	TRBD2	16	NA
TGTGCCAGCAGCTTCGGGATGTTGAACACTGAAGCTTTCTTT	CASSFGMLNTEAFF	TRBV11-2	TRBJ1-1	NA	14	NA
TGCGCCAGCAGCTTGGAGGGTTCCTCCTACAATGAGCAGTTCTTC	CASSLEGSSYNEQFF	TRBV5-1	TRBJ2-1	NA	15	NA
TGTGCCAGCAGCACAGCGGCGGGAGGGTCCTACGAGCAGTACTTC	CASSTAAGGSYEQYF	TRBV7-2	TRBJ2-7	TRBD2	15	NA
TGTGCCAGCAGCTTAGACGGGAGTCCTGAAGCTTTCTTT	CASSLDGSPEAFF	TRBV7-9	TRBJ1-1	NA	13	NA
TGCGCCAGCAGCTCTAGTGGGTTCACAGATACGCAGTATTTT	CASSSSGFTDTQYF	TRBV5-1	TRBJ2-3	NA	14	NA
TGTGCCAGCTCACCACCCGGCAGAACCTCCGGTGGTGGTAATGAAAAACTGTTTTTT	CASSPPGRTSGGGNEKLFF	TRBV18	TRBJ1-4	NA	19	NA
TGTGCCTGGAGTGTACTGACTTCCCTAGGAGGGGAGCTGTTTTTT	CAWSVLTSLGGELFF	TRBV30	TRBJ2-2	NA	15	NA
TGTGCCAGCAGTCTCTTCGACAGCTACCATCAGCCCCAGCATTTT	CASSLFDSYHQPQHF	TRBV6-1	TRBJ1-5	NA	15	few
TGTGCCAGCAGCTTGCGGGGCACCAACACCGGGGAGCTGTTTTTT	CASSLRGTNTGELFF	TRBV7-8	TRBJ2-2	NA	15	NA
TGTGCCATCCCTGATACTACAGGGGACTATGGCTACACCTTC	CAIPDTTGDYGYTF	TRBV28	TRBJ1-2	TRBD1	14	NA
TGTGCCAGCAGTGAAGCGCTTCTAGCGGGAGCAGTAGATACGCAGTATTTT	CASSEALLAGAVDTQYF	TRBV2	TRBJ2-3	TRBD2	17	many
TGTGCCAGCAGCTTAGATTCAGTACTCCCCACAGATACGCAGTATTTT	CASSLDSVLPTDTQYF	TRBV11-2	TRBJ2-3	NA	16	NA
TGCGCCAGCAGCCCCTCAGGTGTGGCGGACCCCCACGAGCAGTACTTC	CASSPSGVADPHEQYF	TRBV5-1	TRBJ2-7	NA	16	NA
TGTGCCACCTGCGGGACAGGGGTTTTATCAGGGGCCAACGTCCTGACTTTC	CATCGTGVLSGANVLTF	TRBV28	TRBJ2-6	TRBD1	17	NA
TGTGCCAGCAGTTTATTGGCTAGCACTGAAGCTTTCTTT	CASSLLASTEAFF	TRBV28	TRBJ1-1	NA	13	NA
TGTGCCAGCAGCCTGGGGACCGCGCCGGGGAACACTGAAGCTTTCTTT	CASSLGTAPGNTEAFF	TRBV9	TRBJ1-1	NA	16	NA
TGTGCCAGCAGCTACGGCGGAGCCTCTGGCTACACCTTC	CASSYGGASGYTF	TRBV6-5	TRBJ1-2	NA	13	NA
TGCGCCAGCAAGGCGGTTTTCAAAGAGACCCAGTACTTC	CASKAVFKETQYF	TRBV5-1	TRBJ2-5	NA	13	NA
TGTGCCAGCAGCACGACTAGCGGGAGAACCGGGGAGCTGTTTTTT	CASSTTSGRTGELFF	TRBV5-4	TRBJ2-2	TRBD2	15	NA
TGTGCCATCAGTAAGGACAGGACCACAACTAATGAAAAACTGTTTTTT	CAISKDRTTTNEKLFF	TRBV10-3	TRBJ1-4	TRBD1	16	NA
TGTGCCAGCAGGGGCCCAGGCGGGTACACCTTC	CASRGPGGYTF	TRBV11-2	TRBJ1-2	NA	11	NA
TGTGCCAGCAGCTTAGGGGTGGGTCTAGCGGGCGTTCTTGAGCAGTTCTTC	CASSLGVGLAGVLEQFF	TRBV7-9	TRBJ2-1	TRBD2	17	NA
TGCGCCAGCAGACGAACAGGGACTTACTCCTACGAGCAGTACTTC	CASRRTGTYSYEQYF	TRBV10-2	TRBJ2-7	NA	15	NA
TGTGCCAGCAGTTTCGGTGGACTAGCGGGCCGGGATGAGCAGTTCTTC	CASSFGGLAGRDEQFF	TRBV2	TRBJ2-1	TRBD2	16	NA
TGTGCCAGCAGCCCCTATTTTGGAAACACCATATATTTT	CASSPYFGNTIYF	TRBV11-2	TRBJ1-3	NA	13	NA
TGTGCCAGCAGTTTACGGGCTAGCGGGAGCTACGAGCAGTACTTC	CASSLRASGSYEQYF	TRBV27	TRBJ2-7	TRBD2	15	few
TGCGCCAGCAGCCCAAGTGACGGGTGGGTTACTGAAGCTTTCTTT	CASSPSDGWVTEAFF	TRBV5-1	TRBJ1-1	NA	15	few
TGCGCCAGCAGCCTACCATCGACAGGGGGCTACGAGCAGTACTTC	CASSLPSTGGYEQYF	TRBV4-1	TRBJ2-7	TRBD1	15	NA
TGTGCCAGCAGCTTGTTCCCCACAGCCCTAGCCAAAAACATTCAGTACTTC	CASSLFPTALAKNIQYF	TRBV5-4	TRBJ2-4	NA	17	NA
TGTGCCAGCACCCGGGACAGGGGAAGCTACGAGCAGTACTTC	CASTRDRGSYEQYF	TRBV2	TRBJ2-7	TRBD1	14	NA
TGTGCCAGCAGGCCAACAGGGCTGGCTGAAGCTTTCTTT	CASRPTGLAEAFF	TRBV2	TRBJ1-1	NA	13	few
TGTGCCAGCAGTGAATATACATCCTACAATGAGCAGTTCTTC	CASSEYTSYNEQFF	TRBV25-1	TRBJ2-1	NA	14	NA
TGTGCCAGCAGCTCGAGACTAGCGCTTGAGACCCAGTACTTC	CASSSRLALETQYF	TRBV11-1	TRBJ2-5	TRBD2	14	NA
TGTGCCAGCAGCTCTCTGGGCTACGGTCCAGATACGCAGTATTTT	CASSSLGYGPDTQYF	TRBV7-2	TRBJ2-3	NA	15	NA
TGTGCCAGCAGCCCTAGACTAGCGGGAGACACCGGGGAGCTGTTTTTT	CASSPRLAGDTGELFF	TRBV7-2	TRBJ2-2	TRBD2	16	once
TGTGCCAGCAGTGTACGGAAGAGGTTCAGGGAGACCGGGGAGCTGTTTTTT	CASSVRKRFRETGELFF	TRBV27	TRBJ2-2	NA	17	NA
TGTGCCAGCAGCTCTGGGACGGGCACCGGGGAGCTGTTTTTT	CASSSGTGTGELFF	TRBV11-3	TRBJ2-2	NA	14	few
TGCAGCGTTGGATTCTCTGGGGCCAACGTCCTGACTTTC	CSVGFSGANVLTF	TRBV29-1	TRBJ2-6	NA	13	NA
TGTGCCAGCAGCTGCGAGGGCAGGGCAGGACAGCCCCAGCATTTT	CASSCEGRAGQPQHF	TRBV21-1	TRBJ1-5	NA	15	NA
TGTGCCAGCAGTCCTAGCGGGAGGGCAGGCAATGAGCAGTTCTTC	CASSPSGRAGNEQFF	TRBV25-1	TRBJ2-1	TRBD2	15	NA
TGTGCCAGCAGCGTAAGGCCCCAGGGAGGGGACGAGCAGTACTTC	CASSVRPQGGDEQYF	TRBV9	TRBJ2-7	TRBD2	15	NA
TGTGCCAGCAGCGACGAAGGGTCTCCCAGAAAGGGAGCTTTCTTT	CASSDEGSPRKGAFF	TRBV9	TRBJ1-1	NA	15	NA
TGCGCCAGCAGCGTCTCCTGGGGGAATCAGCCCCAGCATTTT	CASSVSWGNQPQHF	TRBV5-1	TRBJ1-5	NA	14	many
TGCGCCAGCAGCTTGGGCGTTTGGGCGCGAGGTGAAAAACTGTTTTTT	CASSLGVWARGEKLFF	TRBV5-1	TRBJ1-4	NA	16	once
TGTGCCAGCACCTTGGGGGCAAGGGGCTACACCTTC	CASTLGARGYTF	TRBV28	TRBJ1-2	NA	12	NA
TGTGCCAGCCCGGGAGGCCGGGGCACAGATACGCAGTATTTT	CASPGGRGTDTQYF	TRBV21-1	TRBJ2-3	NA	14	NA
TGTGCCAGCAACCCCATCGGCTCCTACAATGAGCAGTTCTTC	CASNPIGSYNEQFF	TRBV28	TRBJ2-1	NA	14	NA
TGCGCCAGCAGCTTGGAGTTCGGGACCCAGTACTTC	CASSLEFGTQYF	TRBV5-1	TRBJ2-5	NA	12	NA
TGTGCCAGCAGCTTAGATATCGGGGATACGCAGTATTTT	CASSLDIGDTQYF	TRBV11-2	TRBJ2-3	NA	13	once
TGTGCCAGCAGCTGGGGACTAGCGGGGGAAAACACAGATACGCAGTATTTT	CASSWGLAGENTDTQYF	TRBV5-6	TRBJ2-3	TRBD2	17	NA